This T cell receptor (beta chain) was sequenced in a study of blood T cells in healthy people across ages. CDR1 is LGHNA, CDR2 YSLEER, per germline. V was clipped by 0 bases and J by 3 bases; unmatched bases: 8. The CDR3 is made up of 17 amino acids. For the second PCR, which ran for 7 to 11 cycles, a sample-barcoded 5' primer and a J-beta primer mix were used. Each CDR3 protein gets one entry after TCRdb re-called the 5' RACE reads with MiXCR. Of roughly 800,000 distinct CDR3 sequences detected, 20% to 25% appear once; the ten largest clones hold under 4.5%. The data were also submitted as part of a second study, on T cells of mothers and their children. In that study: There were over 10 million TCR beta CDR3 reads from each mother and approximately 2.9 million from each child.

This TCR was sampled from a boy between 10 and 17 years old in good health. Material: blood. The rearrangement joins TRBV4-3 to TRBJ2-3, with 8 positions matching TRBD2. The CDR3 coding sequence is TGCGCCAGCAGCCAAGAATCCCTGGCTAGCGGGACAGATACGCAGTATTTT. Its translation: CASSQESLASGTDTQYF.